These T cell receptor beta chains were read from a single sample in a study of yellow fever vaccine responses in identical twins. MiXCR was run by TCRdb on the RT-PCR reads, yielding one entry per CDR3 protein. Here the sample spans some 5,000 distinct CDR3 sequences, roughly 90% being singletons. The material sequenced was T cells from blood (PBMCs), unsorted or a sorted subset (not recorded which), taken before or after yellow fever vaccination (not recorded which). The origin of the receptors is a woman between 18 and 29 years old who received the yellow fever vaccine. The CDR3 runs from the conserved cysteine through the conserved F or W. A D gene is named only where the DNA matches it firmly. Clone size is given for some rows only: seen once, a few or many times, or a class if the clone is expanded.

once,TRBV15,14,TRBD1,TRBJ2-7,TGTGCCACCAGCAGAGGGACAGGGGGGCACGAGCAGTACTTC,CATSRGTGGHEQYF
-,TRBV5-1,14,-,TRBJ2-7,TGCGCCAGCAGGCAGGACAGCCTCCCCTACGAGCAGTACTTC,CASRQDSLPYEQYF
-,TRBV4-1,16,-,TRBJ1-3,TGCGCCAGCAGCCAAGTCGTTTCTGGTGGGGGAAACACCATATATTTT,CASSQVVSGGGNTIYF
-,TRBV28,15,TRBD1,TRBJ1-3,TGTGCCAGCAGTTTCCCCGGGACAGGGGGAAACACCATATATTTT,CASSFPGTGGNTIYF
-,TRBV24-1,13,-,TRBJ2-7,TGTGCCACCAGTGATTCCGGGACCGACGAGCAGTACTTC,CATSDSGTDEQYF
once,TRBV29-1,15,-,TRBJ2-2,TGCAGCGTTGAAGTAACATCCGGGCAGGCCGGGGAGCTGTTTTTT,CSVEVTSGQAGELFF
-,TRBV27,14,-,TRBJ1-5,TGTGCCAGCAGCCTACGCGGGTTACATCAGCCCCAGCATTTT,CASSLRGLHQPQHF
-,TRBV9,15,TRBD1,TRBJ1-1,TGTGCCAGCAGCGTGAGCCAGGACAGGGTAACTGAAGCTTTCTTT,CASSVSQDRVTEAFF
-,TRBV28,13,TRBD2,TRBJ2-1,TGTGCCACCGGGGGGAGATACTACAATGAGCAGTTCTTC,CATGGRYYNEQFF
-,TRBV7-8,17,-,TRBJ2-7,TGTGCCAGCAGCTTAGGACGACGCCCCGGACAGTTACTCCGGCAGTACTTC,CASSLGRRPGQLLRQYF
-,TRBV23-1,15,-,TRBJ2-7,TGCGCCAGCAGTCACTATCGTGGGAAACTAGGCGAGCAGTACTTC,CASSHYRGKLGEQYF
-,TRBV4-2,14,-,TRBJ2-3,TGTGCCAGCAGCCTAGGACCAGGCGCAGATACGCAGTATTTT,CASSLGPGADTQYF
-,TRBV18,13,-,TRBJ1-4,TGTGCCAGCTCACAGTTACCTAATGAAAAACTGTTTTTT,CASSQLPNEKLFF
-,TRBV10-3,14,-,TRBJ2-7,TGTGCCATCAGTGAGTCGTTAGGAGGTTACGAGCAGTACTTC,CAISESLGGYEQYF
-,TRBV15,15,-,TRBJ2-7,TGTGCCACCAGCAGAGCCGGGACAAATGCCTACGAGCAGTACTTC,CATSRAGTNAYEQYF
-,TRBV27,14,-,TRBJ2-1,TGTGCCAGCAGCGGGAGTGACAGTAACAATGAGCAGTTCTTC,CASSGSDSNNEQFF
-,TRBV29-1,13,-,TRBJ2-6,TGCAGCGTTTTCCGCTCTGGGGCCAACGTCCTGACTTTC,CSVFRSGANVLTF
-,TRBV11-2,18,TRBD2,TRBJ2-5,TGTGCCAGCAGCTTAGGAAAAATAGCGGGAGCTAACCAAGAGACCCAGTACTTC,CASSLGKIAGANQETQYF
-,TRBV4-2,15,TRBD2,TRBJ2-7,TGTGCCAGCAGCCAAGATAGCGGGACCTCCTACGAGCAGTACTTC,CASSQDSGTSYEQYF
once,TRBV9,16,-,TRBJ2-1,TGTGCCAGCAACCCATACAGCATCTCGGCCTACAATGAGCAGTTCTTC,CASNPYSISAYNEQFF
-,TRBV11-2,15,-,TRBJ1-5,TGTGCCAGCAGCTTAGAGGGGGCAGGCAATCAGCCCCAGCATTTT,CASSLEGAGNQPQHF
-,TRBV27,16,-,TRBJ1-3,TGTGCCAGCAGTTTATTTGGAATTGGAGTCGGAAACACCATATATTTT,CASSLFGIGVGNTIYF
-,TRBV13,14,TRBD2,TRBJ2-7,TGTGCCAGCAGAGGTACTAGCGGGGTTGGGGAGCAGTACTTC,CASRGTSGVGEQYF
-,TRBV20-1,10,-,TRBJ1-1,TGCAGTGCCTTGGTTACTGAAGCTTTCTTT,CSALVTEAFF
few,TRBV11-1,18,TRBD1,TRBJ2-1,TGTGCCAGCAGCCCTAGAGGGCGGCGGACAGGGAACTACAATGAGCAGTTCTTC,CASSPRGRRTGNYNEQFF
-,TRBV7-6,13,-,TRBJ2-7,TGTGCCAGCAGAAGACTTGGAGGGTACGAGCAGTACTTC,CASRRLGGYEQYF
-,TRBV20-1,17,TRBD2,TRBJ2-3,TGCAGTGCTAGCAAGCTAGCGGGGGGGCCTGGAGCAGATACGCAGTATTTT,CSASKLAGGPGADTQYF
-,TRBV7-6,13,-,TRBJ2-7,TGTGCCAGCAGCTTAGCCCCCACCTACGAGCAGTACTTC,CASSLAPTYEQYF
-,TRBV4-1,13,-,TRBJ2-1,TGTGCCAGCAGCCAAGTCCACCAGGATGAGCAGTTCTTC,CASSQVHQDEQFF
-,TRBV25-1,15,TRBD2,TRBJ2-2,TGTGCCAGCAGTCAACCGGGACTATACACCGGGGAGCTGTTTTTT,CASSQPGLYTGELFF
-,TRBV6-5,14,-,TRBJ2-7,TGTGCCAGCAGTTATGACAGAAAAACCTACGAGCAGTACTTC,CASSYDRKTYEQYF
-,TRBV25-1,13,-,TRBJ2-3,TGTGCCAGCAGCACCAGAGGGGGAGATACGCAGTATTTT,CASSTRGGDTQYF
-,TRBV16,17,TRBD2,TRBJ2-7,TGTGCCAGCAGCCTAGGGACTAGCGGGAGATTTTACTACGAGCAGTACTTC,CASSLGTSGRFYYEQYF
-,TRBV2,17,-,TRBJ2-2,TGTGCCAGCAGTGATCGGGATGCTTTAGGGGACACCGGGGGGCTGTTTTTT,CASSDRDALGDTGGLFF
-,TRBV29-1,15,TRBD1,TRBJ2-7,TGCAGCGTTGACGGGACAGGGGCGTTTGCTCACGAGCAGTACTTC,CSVDGTGAFAHEQYF
once,TRBV18,17,TRBD2,TRBJ2-1,TGTGCCAGCTCACCGTCTAGCGGGAGGATCGCCTACAATGAGCAGTTCTTC,CASSPSSGRIAYNEQFF
-,TRBV9,17,TRBD2,TRBJ2-3,TGTGCCAGCAGCGTAGAGGTAGCGGGGCTGGCGGCAGATACGCAGTATTTT,CASSVEVAGLAADTQYF
-,TRBV12-3/TRBV12-4,16,-,TRBJ2-1,TGTGCCAGCAGTCCCCCCCGGAGACTGCTCTACAATGAGCAGTTCTTC,CASSPPRRLLYNEQFF
-,TRBV12-3/TRBV12-4,15,-,TRBJ2-3,TGTGCCAGCAGTAAAACAGGGACCGCCCCAGATACGCAGTATTTT,CASSKTGTAPDTQYF
once,TRBV12-3/TRBV12-4,13,-,TRBJ1-2,TGTGCCAGCACCCTGGAAGGGGCTTATGGCTACACCTTC,CASTLEGAYGYTF
-,TRBV6-2/TRBV6-3,15,-,TRBJ2-2,TGTGCCAGCCGGGGGACAGCGCTGAACACCGGGGAGCTGTTTTTT,CASRGTALNTGELFF
-,TRBV6-2/TRBV6-3,14,TRBD1,TRBJ2-7,TGTGCCAGCACCGACAGGGGTCGTGGCTACGAGCAGTACTTC,CASTDRGRGYEQYF
few,TRBV4-1,13,-,TRBJ1-2,TGCGCCAGCAGCCAAGAAATGGTTGGTGGCTACACCTTC,CASSQEMVGGYTF
-,TRBV12-3/TRBV12-4,15,TRBD1,TRBJ1-6,TGTGCCAGCAGTCCACGGGGACAGTATAATTCACCCCTCCACTTT,CASSPRGQYNSPLHF
-,TRBV28,16,TRBD1,TRBJ2-7,TGTGCCAGCAAGCCCGACCGCCGGGACAGGGCTTACGAGCAGTACTTC,CASKPDRRDRAYEQYF
-,TRBV29-1,14,TRBD1,TRBJ2-2,TGCAGCGTCCGACAGGGGGGGCTCACCGGGGAGCTGTTTTTT,CSVRQGGLTGELFF
-,TRBV11-1,18,TRBD2,TRBJ2-3,TGTGCCAGCAGTTCTCGGCGGCTAGCGGGAGGACTCACAGATACGCAGTATTTT,CASSSRRLAGGLTDTQYF
-,TRBV7-6,14,-,TRBJ1-1,TGTGCCAGCAGCTCCTCGGGGGGAAACACTGAAGCTTTCTTT,CASSSSGGNTEAFF
once,TRBV5-6,15,-,TRBJ2-1,TGTGCCAGCAGCAGGGTCCCCAATATTCACAATGAGCAGTTCTTC,CASSRVPNIHNEQFF
once,TRBV5-4,15,-,TRBJ2-1,TGTGCCAGCAGCTCTCTAGCACTACCCTACAATGAGCAGTTCTTC,CASSSLALPYNEQFF
few,TRBV10-1,19,TRBD1,TRBJ2-6,TGCGCCAGCAGTGATAGGGGCAGGGACAGGGTCTCTGGGGCCAACGTCCTGACTTTC,CASSDRGRDRVSGANVLTF
few,TRBV19,14,-,TRBJ2-6,TGTGCCAGTAACGAGCCCTCTGGGGCCAACGTCCTGACTTTC,CASNEPSGANVLTF
-,TRBV12-3/TRBV12-4,14,-,TRBJ2-2,TGTGCCAGCAGTTTCCAGGGTATAGCCGGGGAGCTGTTTTTT,CASSFQGIAGELFF
-,TRBV24-1,13,-,TRBJ2-7,TGTGCCACCAGTTCTGAACAGCACTACGAGCAGTACTTC,CATSSEQHYEQYF
once,TRBV11-1,13,TRBD1,TRBJ2-7,TGTGCCAGCAGCAACGGGACAGCCTACGAGCAGTACTTC,CASSNGTAYEQYF
-,TRBV19,13,-,TRBJ2-5,TGTGCCAGTAGTATGTTGTCTTGGGAGACCCAGTACTTC,CASSMLSWETQYF
-,TRBV2,12,-,TRBJ2-7,TGTGCCAGCAGTGACAGATCCTACGAGCAGTACTTC,CASSDRSYEQYF
-,TRBV11-1,16,-,TRBJ2-1,TGTGCCAGCAGCTTAGTTGGTGGCGGTCGCTACAATGAGCAGTTCTTC,CASSLVGGGRYNEQFF